What follows are 7 T cell receptor beta chains derived from one specimen sequenced in a study of T cells in Graves' hyperthyroidism and ophthalmopathy. Regions amplified from RNA transcripts were the TCR beta CDR3 regions. Primed by the HTBI set, a first-round RT-PCR was run on the TCR CDR3. MiXCR, applied by TCRdb to the multiplex PCR reads, yields one record per CDR3 protein. Of about 380,000 distinct CDR3 sequences detected, roughly 13% appear once; the ten largest clones hold less than 25%. The sample comprised blood. These receptors came from a man aged 25-40 years with Graves' hyperthyroidism that later progressed to Graves' ophthalmopathy.

The rearrangement joins TRBV29-1 to TRBJ2-7, with 11 bases identical to TRBD2. In germline, CDR1 is SQVTM, CDR2 ANQGSEA. With V trimmed by 0 bases and J by 2 bases, 9 bases remained unmatched. The CDR3 spans 17 residues. CDR3 DNA: TGCAGCGTTGAAGAGGCCGCAGGGACTAGCGGAGCCTACGAGCAGTACTTC. Translating it yields CSVEEAAGTSGAYEQYF.

Turning to this clonotype: One junction end does not reproduce the germline sequence, and a read error may be involved. The rearrangement uses TRBV6-5 and TRBJ2-4; D is possibly TRBD1 (5 bases). CDR1 is MNHEY, CDR2 SVGAGI, per germline. The length of the CDR3 is 14 residues. CDR3 amino acids: CASGYRRAKNIQYF. The CDR3, as DNA: TGTGCCAGCGGTTACAGGAGAGCCAAAAACATTCAGTACTTC.

This clonotype was found many times. J is TRBJ2-7 and V is TRBV2; TRBD1 matches at 10 bases. V trimming: 7 bases; J trimming: 4 bases; junction bases outside the gene matches: 7. CDR1 and CDR2 from the germline V gene are SNHLY and FYNNEI. This CDR3 region has 14 residues. CDR3 bases: TGTGCCAGCACTCGACAGGGGGCGAGTTACGAGCAGTACTTC. This gives the protein CASTRQGASYEQYF.

This clonotype appeared many times. The chain links TRBV6-2 or TRBV6-3 to TRBJ1-1; no reliable D call. Germline lookup yields CDR1 MNHEY and CDR2 SVGEGT. This CDR3 comprises 15 residues. Trimming cost V 2 bases and J 3 bases, with 13 bases left between them. CDR3 amino acids: CASSYLGRGDTEAFF. CDR3 nucleotide sequence: TGTGCCAGCAGTTACCTAGGCCGGGGTGACACTGAAGCTTTCTTT.

This clonotype was seen a handful of times. The V call is TRBV27, the J call TRBJ2-1; a possible D gene is TRBD2 (6 bases). CDR1 MNHEY and CDR2 SMNVEV come from the germline V gene (reference sequence). The CDR3 contains 16 residues. Trimming took 5 bases from V and 3 from J, leaving 17 bases between them. CDR3 coding DNA: TGTGCCAGCAGTCCCCTTAGCGGCCCCGGCTACAATGAGCAGTTCTTC. Its protein is CASSPLSGPGYNEQFF.

This clonotype was counted between two and nine times. The rearrangement uses TRBV27 and TRBJ2-7, with 9 bases matching TRBD1. V shed 4 bases and J 3 bases; nucleotides not matched to a gene: 7. Germline lookup yields CDR1 MNHEY and CDR2 SMNVEV (reference sequence). The CDR3 consists of 15 residues. CDR3 sequence: CASSWAGGQGYEQYF. The CDR3 DNA reads TGTGCCAGCAGTTGGGCCGGGGGACAGGGCTACGAGCAGTACTTC.

This clonotype came up many times. The chain is built from TRBV7-8 and TRBJ2-3; 8 positions match TRBD2. J was trimmed by 2 bases and V by 0 bases; bases with no gene match: 4. The CDR3 has 16 residues. Germline values: CDR1 SGHVS, CDR2 FQNEAQ. The CDR3 protein is CASSLAQRGYTDTQYF. The CDR3, as DNA: TGTGCCAGCAGCTTAGCTCAGCGGGGGTACACAGATACGCAGTATTTT.